What follows are 11 T cell receptor beta chains derived from one specimen sequenced in a study of cytotoxic CD8 clonotypes in ibrutinib-treated CLL. Some clones are missing from TCRdb's copy, which holds only in-frame ones; the method was immunoSEQ multiplex PCR. The table has tens of thousands of clones, roughly 62% seen once. Sequencing was performed on PBMCs, taken after 24 months of ibrutinib treatment. These receptors were collected from a human donor with chronic lymphocytic leukemia.

V usage is TRBV29-1 and J usage is TRBJ1-2; D is possibly TRBD1 (5 bases). The germline CDR1 and CDR2 sequences are SQVTM and ANQGSEA. This CDR3 region has 13 residues. V was trimmed by 6 bases and J by 4 bases, leaving 15 bases between them. CDR3 nucleotides: TGCAGCGTCCGAAGTACGAGGGGCTATGGCTACACCTTC. Encoded protein: CSVRSTRGYGYTF.

This chain links TRBV5-8 with TRBJ2-5; D may be TRBD1 (5 bases). Trimming stripped 7 bases from V and 4 bases from J, with 14 bases between. In germline, CDR1 is SGHTS, CDR2 YDEGEE. The CDR3 contains 13 residues. DNA of the CDR3: TGTGCCAGCGGAAGGGGTAGCCGAGAGACCCAGTACTTC. It translates to CASGRGSRETQYF.

This chain joins TRBV18 and TRBJ2-5; D possibly corresponds to TRBD2 (6 bases). The length of the CDR3 is 13 residues. V lost 0 bases and J lost 5, with 7 bases in between. In germline, CDR1 is KGHSH, CDR2 LQKENI. The CDR3 spells CASSPPRGETQYF. Written as DNA, the CDR3 is TGTGCCAGCTCACCACCGCGGGGTGAGACCCAGTACTTC.

The chain links TRBV21-1 to TRBJ1-2. TRBV21-1 is labeled a pseudogene. The CDR3 length is 18 residues. CDR3 protein: CASSSSSGAWRVNYGYTF. The CDR3, as DNA: TGTGCCAGCAGCTCATCCAGTGGGGCTTGGAGGGTTAACTATGGCTACACCTTC.

CDR3 amino acids: CASSPHFPVGELFF. The DNA of the CDR3 is TGTGCCAGCAGCCCTCACTTCCCAGTCGGGGAGCTGTTTTTT. This chain uses TRBV7-9 with TRBJ2-2, with no clear D. CDR3 length: 14 residues. The germline V gene encodes CDR1 SEHNR and CDR2 FQNEAQ (reference sequence). The V end lost 5 bases, the J end lost 7 bases, and 14 bases lay between the germline ends. The full variable domain, in which reference TRBV7-9 and TRBJ2-2 provide the parts outside the CDR3, is DTGVSQNPRHKITKRGQNVTFRCDPISEHNRLYWYRQTLGQGPEFLTYFQNEAQLEKSRLLSDRFSAERPKGSFSTLEIQRTEQGDSAMYLCASSPHFPVGELFFGEGSRLTVL.

The chain recombines TRBV18 with TRBJ2-7, with 7 bases aligning to TRBD1. V trimming: 4 bases; J trimming: 1 base; junction bases outside the gene matches: 4. Germline V gene data show CDR1 as KGHSH and CDR2 as LQKENI. CDR3 length equals 14 residues. CDR3 region: CASSQGARSYEQYF. As DNA, the CDR3 is TGTGCCAGCTCACAGGGGGCGCGTTCCTACGAGCAGTACTTC. Together with reference TRBV18 and TRBJ2-7, the CDR3 gives the full variable domain: NAGVMQNPRHLVRRRGQEARLRCSPMKGHSHVYWYRQLPEEGLKFMVYLQKENIIDESGMPKERFSAEFPKEGPSILRIQQVVRGDSAAYFCASSQGARSYEQYFGPGTRLTVT.

The V gene is TRBV10-1, the J gene TRBJ1-1; D perhaps matches TRBD1 (5 bases). The V and J ends lost 8 bases and 0 bases respectively, with 10 bases between them. Germline values: CDR1 WNHNN, CDR2 SYGVQD (reference sequence). The CDR3 consists of 13 residues. The CDR3 region is CASRGHMNTEAFF. The CDR3 DNA follows: TGCGCCAGCCGCGGACATATGAACACTGAAGCTTTCTTT.

This clone ranks as hyperexpanded. The CDR3 sequence: CASSETRDRDYGYTF. The DNA for the CDR3 is TGTGCCAGCAGTGAAACCCGGGACAGAGACTATGGCTACACCTTC. The V and J genes are TRBV2 and TRBJ1-2; 7 bases line up with TRBD1. After removal of 2 bases from V and 3 bases from J, the junction contained 6 bases not matched to a gene. The CDR3 covers 15 residues. Germline CDR1 and CDR2: SNHLY and FYNNEI.

This chain joins TRBV7-4 and TRBJ2-1; 12 nucleotides line up with TRBD2. Losses at the gene ends were 5 bases for V and 5 bases for J; bases not matched to a gene: 4. The length of the CDR3 is 15 residues. In germline, CDR1 is SGHVT, CDR2 SQSDAQ. The CDR3 reads CASSTRLAGDNEQFF. Here the CDR3 DNA reads TGTGCCAGCAGCACCCGACTAGCGGGGGACAATGAGCAGTTCTTC.

The chain couples TRBV6-4 to TRBJ1-1, with a weak D call TRBD1 (5 bases). V was cut by 8 bases and J by 1 base, with 11 bases left in between. The CDR3 is made up of 13 amino acids. Germline-derived CDR1 and CDR2 are MRHNA and SNTAGT. The CDR3 loop reads CASSRQRNTEAFF. The CDR3 DNA reads as TGTGCCAGCTCCCGACAGAGGAACACTGAAGCTTTCTTT.

The rearrangement joins TRBV7-9 to TRBJ1-4; D is perhaps TRBD1 (5 bases). V lost 6 bases and J lost 6, with 17 bases in between. Germline CDR1 SEHNR, CDR2 FQNEAQ (reference sequence). This CDR3 has 15 amino acids. The CDR3 coding sequence is TGTGCCAGCAGTATAGGAGTGCAGGGTTATGAAAAACTGTTTTTT. Translation: CASSIGVQGYEKLFF.